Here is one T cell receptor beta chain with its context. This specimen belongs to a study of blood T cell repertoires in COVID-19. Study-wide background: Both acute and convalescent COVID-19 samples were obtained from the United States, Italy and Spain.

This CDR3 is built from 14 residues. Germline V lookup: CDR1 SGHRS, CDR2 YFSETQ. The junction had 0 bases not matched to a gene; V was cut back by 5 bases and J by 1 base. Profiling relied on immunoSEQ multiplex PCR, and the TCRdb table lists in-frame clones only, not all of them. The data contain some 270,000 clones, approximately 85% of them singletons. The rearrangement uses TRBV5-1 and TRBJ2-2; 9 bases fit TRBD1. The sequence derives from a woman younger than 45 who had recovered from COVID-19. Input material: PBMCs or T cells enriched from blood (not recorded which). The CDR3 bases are TGCGCCAGCAGGGACAGGGGGAACACCGGGGAGCTGTTTTTT. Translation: CASRDRGNTGELFF.